This is a list of T cell receptor beta chains from one sample in a study of blood T cell repertoires in COVID-19. Repertoires were generated with immunoSEQ multiplex PCR, while TCRdb's copy carries only in-frame clones and drops some. The repertoire has 150,000 to 200,000 clones, over 75% of them found once; the top ten carry around 9.5%. Sequenced input: PBMCs or T cells enriched from blood (not recorded which). The receptors were gathered from a young woman who had recovered from COVID-19. Both conserved end residues are part of each CDR3. D genes are given only for firm matches. Clone size is given for some rows only: seen once, a few or many times, or a class if the clone is expanded.

d_call,clone_size,v_call,j_call,cdr3_aa,cdr3_nt
.,.,TRBV30,TRBJ1-3,CAWSPDIGNTIYF,TGTGCCTGGAGTCCCGACATTGGAAACACCATATATTTT
.,.,TRBV4-2,TRBJ2-3,CASSQVGGEITDTQYF,TGTGCCAGCAGCCAAGTAGGGGGGGAGATCACAGATACGCAGTATTTT
TRBD1,.,TRBV10-3,TRBJ1-1,CAIRATGVNTEAFF,TGTGCCATCAGAGCGACAGGGGTGAACACTGAAGCTTTCTTT
.,once,TRBV7-9,TRBJ1-2,CASSLDRGIYGYTF,TGTGCCAGCAGCTTAGATCGGGGGATCTATGGCTACACCTTC
TRBD2,.,TRBV25-1,TRBJ2-1,CASSVSGGGIYNEQFF,TGTGCCAGCAGTGTATCGGGCGGGGGGATTTACAATGAGCAGTTCTTC
.,.,TRBV7-2,TRBJ1-3,CASSFQGLRERNSGNTIYF,TGTGCCAGCAGCTTCCAGGGTCTACGCGAAAGAAACTCTGGAAACACCATATATTTT
TRBD1,.,TRBV19,TRBJ1-5,CASSIQVRGAAHF,TGTGCCAGTAGTATTCAAGTCAGGGGGGCGGCGCATTTT
TRBD2,.,TRBV29-1,TRBJ2-2,CSVLASGSVGELFF,TGCAGCGTTTTGGCTAGCGGGTCGGTAGGGGAGCTGTTTTTT
TRBD1,.,TRBV12-3/TRBV12-4,TRBJ1-2,CASSLQGEGYTF,TGTGCCAGCAGTTTACAGGGGGAAGGCTACACCTTC
TRBD1,.,TRBV7-6,TRBJ2-7,CASSPRTGGYEQYF,TGTGCCAGCAGCCCCAGGACAGGGGGATACGAGCAGTACTTC
.,.,TRBV24-1,TRBJ2-1,CATSEPGETGNEQFF,TGTGCCACCAGTGAACCAGGGGAAACGGGCAATGAGCAGTTCTTC
.,.,TRBV27,TRBJ1-5,CASSLQNSNQPQHF,TGTGCCAGCAGTTTGCAGAATAGCAATCAGCCCCAGCATTTT
.,.,TRBV5-1,TRBJ1-1,CASSLVGLGSSNTEAFF,TGCGCCAGCAGCTTGGTGGGGCTCGGAAGTTCGAACACTGAAGCTTTCTTT
.,.,TRBV20-1,TRBJ1-5,CSASTGRGGRFGDQPQHF,TGCAGTGCTAGTACAGGGAGAGGCGGAAGATTTGGGGATCAGCCCCAGCATTTT
.,.,TRBV4-2,TRBJ1-1,CASTKRQLNTEAFF,TGTGCCAGCACAAAGAGACAGCTCAACACTGAAGCTTTCTTT
.,.,TRBV5-1,TRBJ2-1,CASSFSDEQFF,TGCGCCAGCAGCTTTTCGGATGAGCAGTTCTTC
TRBD2,.,TRBV7-2,TRBJ2-3,CASSVPLAGVTDTQYF,TGTGCCAGCAGCGTCCCACTAGCGGGGGTCACAGATACGCAGTATTTT
.,.,TRBV3-1/TRBV3-2,TRBJ1-1,CASSRGLAGTEAFF,TGTGCCAGCAGCCGCGGGTTGGCGGGAACTGAAGCTTTCTTT
.,.,TRBV10-1,TRBJ1-2,CASSDGTGNYGYTF,TGCGCCAGCAGTGATGGCACGGGGAATTATGGCTACACCTTC
TRBD2,.,TRBV28,TRBJ2-3,CASSSPGLARTDTQYF,TGTGCCAGCAGTTCCCCCGGACTAGCGAGGACAGATACGCAGTATTTT
TRBD2,.,TRBV6-1,TRBJ2-7,CASSEGTASGSSEQYF,TGTGCCAGCAGTGAAGGAACGGCTAGCGGGAGTAGTGAGCAGTACTTC
.,.,TRBV5-1,TRBJ2-1,CASSSGTSLVDEQFF,TGCGCCAGCAGCTCCGGGACATCATTAGTAGATGAGCAGTTCTTC
TRBD1,.,TRBV7-9,TRBJ1-1,CASNDHVSGGTEAFF,TGTGCCAGCAACGATCACGTCTCAGGGGGCACTGAAGCTTTCTTT
.,.,TRBV10-3,TRBJ2-2,CAISDSGDTGELFF,TGTGCCATCAGTGACTCGGGGGACACCGGGGAGCTGTTTTTT
.,.,TRBV5-5,TRBJ1-5,CASSLDWGSNQPQHF,TGTGCCAGCAGCTTGGATTGGGGCAGCAATCAGCCCCAGCATTTT
.,.,TRBV7-9,TRBJ1-1,CASGPEAFF,TGTGCCAGCGGCCCTGAAGCTTTCTTT
.,.,TRBV19,TRBJ2-7,CASSPGLDSYEQYF,TGTGCCAGTAGTCCGGGACTGGACTCCTACGAGCAGTACTTC
TRBD1,.,TRBV30,TRBJ1-2,CAWSVGWDRATLPNNYGYTF,TGTGCCTGGAGTGTAGGTTGGGACAGGGCAACGCTACCGAATAACTATGGCTACACCTTC
.,.,TRBV27,TRBJ1-3,CASSLSNTIYF,TGTGCCAGCAGCCTCTCAAACACCATATATTTT
.,once,TRBV28,TRBJ1-4,CASSLFGESGEKLFF,TGTGCCAGCAGTTTATTCGGGGAATCGGGAGAAAAACTGTTTTTT
.,.,TRBV5-6,TRBJ2-5,CASSNRVSETQYF,TGTGCCAGCAGCAACAGGGTGTCTGAGACCCAGTACTTC
.,.,TRBV29-1,TRBJ1-1,CSVLSRVTNTEAFF,TGCAGCGTGCTTAGCAGGGTTACTAACACTGAAGCTTTCTTT
.,.,TRBV5-1,TRBJ1-2,CASSLDRLANYGYTF,TGCGCCAGCAGCTTAGACAGGCTAGCTAACTATGGCTACACCTTC
TRBD2,.,TRBV6-4,TRBJ2-7,CASREGTSGSSYEQYF,TGTGCCAGCAGGGAGGGTACTAGCGGGAGCTCCTACGAGCAGTACTTC
.,.,TRBV7-2,TRBJ1-5,CASSSPGGGGQPQHF,TGTGCCAGCAGCTCTCCCGGGGGGGGCGGACAGCCCCAGCATTTT
.,.,TRBV30,TRBJ2-3,CAWSNGLATDTQYF,TGTGCCTGGAGTAACGGTTTAGCGACAGATACGCAGTATTTT
TRBD2,once,TRBV28,TRBJ2-7,CASSSSSGAQVEQYF,TGTGCCAGCAGTTCATCTAGCGGGGCTCAGGTGGAGCAGTACTTC
TRBD1,.,TRBV19,TRBJ1-5,CASARTGTRENQPQHF,TGTGCCAGTGCTAGGACAGGGACGAGGGAGAATCAGCCCCAGCATTTT
TRBD2,.,TRBV20-1,TRBJ2-1,CSASLAGSYNEQFF,TGCAGTGCTAGTTTAGCGGGAAGCTACAATGAGCAGTTCTTC
.,.,TRBV4-1,TRBJ2-1,CASSQGTSDNEQFF,TGCGCCAGCAGCCAAGGGACTTCCGACAATGAGCAGTTCTTC
.,.,TRBV24-1,TRBJ1-5,CATSEGRDQPQHF,TGTGCCACCAGTGAGGGGAGGGATCAGCCCCAGCATTTT
.,once,TRBV19,TRBJ2-3,CASSIGSSTDTQYF,TGTGCCAGTAGTATTGGCAGTAGCACAGATACGCAGTATTTT